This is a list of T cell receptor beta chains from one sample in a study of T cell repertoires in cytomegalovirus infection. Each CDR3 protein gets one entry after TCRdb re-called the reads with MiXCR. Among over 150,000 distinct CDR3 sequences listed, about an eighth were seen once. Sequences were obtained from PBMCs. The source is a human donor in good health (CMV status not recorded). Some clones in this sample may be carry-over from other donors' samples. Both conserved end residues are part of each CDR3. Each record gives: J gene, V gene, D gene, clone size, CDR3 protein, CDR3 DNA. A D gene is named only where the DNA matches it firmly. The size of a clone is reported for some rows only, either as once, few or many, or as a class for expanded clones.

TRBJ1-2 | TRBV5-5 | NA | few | CASSLSGEANYGYTF | TGTGCCAGCAGCTTGTCAGGGGAAGCTAACTATGGCTACACCTTC
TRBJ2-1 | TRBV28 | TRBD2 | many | CASRDSGRSSGEQFF | TGTGCCAGCAGGGACAGCGGGAGATCTAGCGGTGAGCAGTTCTTC
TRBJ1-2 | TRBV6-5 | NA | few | CASSQGGVPLGYGYTF | TGTGCCAGCAGCCAGGGTGGGGTTCCCTTGGGCTATGGCTACACCTTC
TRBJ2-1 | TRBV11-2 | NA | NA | CASTTSSWGENNEQFF | TGTGCCAGCACCACCTCAAGCTGGGGGGAAAACAATGAGCAGTTCTTC
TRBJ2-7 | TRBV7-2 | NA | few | CASSPPTVGEQYF | TGTGCCAGCAGCCCCCCGACGGTCGGCGAGCAGTACTTC
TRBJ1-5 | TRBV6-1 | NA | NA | CASTLRGSSNQPQHF | TGTGCCAGCACCCTAAGGGGGTCAAGCAATCAGCCCCAGCATTTT
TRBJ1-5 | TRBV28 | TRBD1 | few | CASSSGYRGGNQPQHF | TGTGCCAGCAGCAGCGGGTACAGGGGTGGCAATCAGCCCCAGCATTTT
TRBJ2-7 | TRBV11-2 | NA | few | CASTGRATYEQYF | TGTGCCAGTACGGGGAGAGCCACCTACGAGCAGTACTTC
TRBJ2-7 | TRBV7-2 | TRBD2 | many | CASSLPSGDYEQYF | TGTGCCAGCAGCCTTCCTAGCGGGGACTACGAGCAGTACTTC
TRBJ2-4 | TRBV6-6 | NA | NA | CASSYSAQAQRDIQYF | TGTGCCAGCAGTTACTCAGCTCAGGCCCAGAGGGACATTCAGTACTTC
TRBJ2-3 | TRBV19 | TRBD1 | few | CASSKAGTGAEDTQYF | TGTGCCAGTAGTAAAGCCGGGACAGGGGCCGAGGATACGCAGTATTTT
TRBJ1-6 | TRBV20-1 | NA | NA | CSAPGYGYNSPLHF | TGCAGTGCTCCAGGGTATGGCTATAATTCACCCCTCCACTTT
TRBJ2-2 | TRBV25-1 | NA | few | CASSPRGFNTGELFF | TGTGCCAGCAGCCCCCGGGGTTTTAACACCGGGGAGCTGTTTTTT
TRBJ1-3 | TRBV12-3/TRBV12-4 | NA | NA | CASSLLLQGSFPGNTIYF | TGTGCCAGCAGTTTACTTCTACAGGGTTCCTTTCCTGGAAACACCATATATTTT
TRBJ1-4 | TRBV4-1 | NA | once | CASSQVIGGLFF | TGCGCCAGCAGCCAAGTGATCGGGGGACTGTTTTTT